The rows below give T cell receptor beta chains drawn from one sample of a study of glioma-infiltrating T cells after dendritic cell vaccination. Profiling relied on immunoSEQ multiplex PCR, and the TCRdb table lists in-frame clones only, not all of them. The sample contains 65,000 to 90,000 clones, almost 85% of which appear only once. The sequencing here drew on blood, taken before dendritic cell vaccination. Receptors originate from a human donor with glioblastoma. Each CDR3 is given with its conserved first and last residue. The D gene is left open where the match is weak. The size entry is marked missing in some rows and otherwise reads once, few, many or a size class.

>-|TRBJ1-3|TRBV5-1|-
CASSVTGLSGNTIYF
TGCGCCAGCAGCGTGACAGGCCTCTCTGGAAACACCATATATTTT
>-|TRBJ2-1|TRBV13|once
CASSLVGYGGHYNEQFF
TGTGCCAGCAGCTTAGTGGGGTACGGGGGGCACTACAATGAGCAGTTCTTC
>-|TRBJ2-1|TRBV5-1|once
CASSLILARNEQFF
TGCGCCAGCAGCTTGATCCTAGCGCGCAATGAGCAGTTCTTC
>TRBD2|TRBJ2-6|TRBV5-4|few
CASSFGGGKVDNVLTF
TGTGCCAGCAGCTTCGGGGGGGGGAAAGTGGACAACGTCCTGACTTTC
>-|TRBJ2-2|TRBV29-1|once
CSGGQASTGELFF
TGCAGCGGGGGACAAGCCTCTACCGGGGAGCTGTTTTTT
>TRBD1|TRBJ2-5|TRBV4-2|-
CASSQDPQGIGETQYF
TGTGCCAGCAGCCAAGATCCACAGGGGATAGGAGAGACCCAGTACTTC
>TRBD1|TRBJ2-7|TRBV19|-
CASRTTGSGEQYF
TGTGCCAGTAGGACGACAGGGTCGGGCGAGCAGTACTTC
>-|TRBJ2-3|TRBV2|-
CASKGQSGAADTQYF
TGTGCCAGCAAGGGGCAATCAGGGGCGGCAGATACGCAGTATTTT
>-|TRBJ1-4|TRBV9|-
CASSVTGTLEKLFF
TGTGCCAGCAGCGTCACCGGGACTTTAGAAAAACTGTTTTTT
>TRBD1|TRBJ1-1|TRBV5-4|-
CASSLGDRGGTEAFF
TGTGCCAGCAGCTTGGGAGACAGGGGAGGGACTGAAGCTTTCTTT
>-|TRBJ2-5|TRBV29-1|-
CSVVPGFQETQYF
TGCAGCGTTGTGCCAGGATTCCAAGAGACCCAGTACTTC
>TRBD1|TRBJ1-2|TRBV18|-
CASSPRVLQVEGQADFGYTF
TGTGCCAGCTCACCACGTGTCCTTCAGGTCGAGGGACAGGCAGACTTTGGCTACACCTTC
>-|TRBJ1-5|TRBV15|-
CATSRDQNQPQHF
TGTGCCACCAGCAGAGATCAAAATCAGCCCCAGCATTTT
>TRBD2|TRBJ2-3|TRBV9|-
CASSVVSGNYGTDTQYF
TGTGCCAGCAGCGTAGTAAGCGGGAATTACGGCACAGATACGCAGTATTTT
>-|TRBJ2-3|TRBV10-1|-
CASSENQGADTQYF
TGCGCCAGCAGTGAGAACCAGGGCGCAGATACGCAGTATTTT
>-|TRBJ2-1|TRBV19|-
CASSIPSVHEQFF
TGTGCCAGTAGTATTCCTAGCGTCCATGAGCAGTTCTTC
>TRBD1|TRBJ1-5|TRBV6-6|few
CASSKTGTGTGQPQHF
TGTGCCAGCAGTAAGACTGGGACAGGGACAGGTCAGCCCCAGCATTTT
>-|TRBJ1-2|TRBV6-6|-
CASSQPGNYGYTF
TGTGCCAGCAGCCAACCAGGGAACTATGGCTACACCTTC
>-|TRBJ1-4|TRBV28|once
CASTEPGGAGEKLFF
TGTGCCAGCACGGAACCTGGGGGCGCGGGTGAAAAACTGTTTTTT
>TRBD1|TRBJ1-1|TRBV7-8|-
CASSLAAGQGEAFF
TGTGCCAGCAGCTTAGCCGCGGGACAGGGAGAAGCTTTCTTT
>-|TRBJ2-5|TRBV6-1|-
CASAGNGRPKETQYF
TGTGCCAGCGCCGGGAACGGACGGCCTAAAGAGACCCAGTACTTC
>TRBD2|TRBJ2-3|TRBV5-1|-
CASSTSPLAGGPDTQYF
TGCGCCAGCAGCACTTCTCCCCTAGCGGGGGGGCCGGATACGCAGTATTTT
>TRBD1|TRBJ1-2|TRBV27|-
CASRPGTGRFGYTF
TGTGCCAGCAGGCCGGGGACAGGGAGATTTGGCTACACCTTC
>-|TRBJ2-2|TRBV5-4|-
CASSLAQGLVLTGELFF
TGTGCCAGCAGCTTGGCCCAGGGCCTGGTTCTGACCGGGGAGCTGTTTTTT
>TRBD2|TRBJ2-3|TRBV5-4|-
CASSLGTSGDTQYF
TGTGCCAGCAGCCTTGGGACTAGCGGAGATACGCAGTATTTT
>-|TRBJ1-2|TRBV7-8|-
CASSQNLGGELYGYTF
TGTGCCAGCAGCCAGAACTTAGGTGGGGAGCTCTATGGCTACACCTTC
>TRBD1|TRBJ2-5|TRBV9|-
CASSVQGVQETQYF
TGTGCCAGCAGCGTCCAGGGGGTCCAAGAGACCCAGTACTTC
>-|TRBJ2-3|TRBV5-1|-
CASSLEGARTDTQYF
TGCGCCAGCAGCTTGGAAGGGGCCCGCACAGATACGCAGTATTTT
>-|TRBJ2-3|TRBV19|-
CASVGRGNSTDTQYF
TGTGCCAGTGTGGGGCGGGGAAACAGCACAGATACGCAGTATTTT
>TRBD2|TRBJ2-2|TRBV2|once
CASEGSSGRSGELFF
TGTGCCAGCGAGGGAAGTAGCGGGAGGTCCGGGGAGCTGTTTTTT
>-|TRBJ1-2|TRBV15|-
CATSRDPGEGYTF
TGTGCCACCAGCAGAGATCCGGGGGAAGGCTACACCTTC
>TRBD2|TRBJ2-5|TRBV5-1|-
CASSLEPTSGGETQYF
TGCGCCAGCAGCTTGGAGCCTACTAGCGGGGGAGAGACCCAGTACTTC
>-|TRBJ2-1|TRBV15|-
CATSRGAPKQFF
TGTGCCACCAGCAGAGGGGCCCCAAAGCAGTTCTTC
>TRBD2|TRBJ2-3|TRBV5-4|-
CASSELAGGVDTQYF
TGTGCCAGCAGCGAACTAGCGGGAGGGGTAGATACGCAGTATTTT
>-|TRBJ2-7|TRBV27|-
CASSLTGALRSYEQYF
TGTGCCAGCAGTTTGACTGGGGCACTAAGGTCCTACGAGCAGTACTTC
>TRBD1|TRBJ2-5|TRBV27|-
CASSAKTGQGVGQETQYF
TGTGCCAGCAGTGCTAAAACGGGACAGGGGGTGGGCCAAGAGACCCAGTACTTC
>-|TRBJ2-3|TRBV11-2|-
CASREGAADTQYF
TGTGCCAGCCGGGAGGGGGCCGCAGATACGCAGTATTTT
>-|TRBJ2-1|TRBV5-1|-
CASSPSEGLEQFF
TGCGCCAGCAGCCCCAGCGAGGGTTTGGAGCAGTTCTTC
>TRBD2|TRBJ2-1|TRBV19|-
CASSLRLAGGYNEQFF
TGTGCCAGTAGTCTCCGACTAGCGGGGGGGTACAATGAGCAGTTCTTC
>TRBD1|TRBJ1-1|TRBV18|once
CASSPLGSGGKAEAFF
TGTGCCAGCTCACCGTTGGGATCAGGGGGCAAAGCTGAAGCTTTCTTT
>-|TRBJ2-3|TRBV6-1|-
CASTIRRDSSDTQYF
TGTGCCAGCACGATTCGCCGGGACTCCTCAGATACGCAGTATTTT
>TRBD2|TRBJ2-2|TRBV5-1|-
CASSLRLAGSGFDTGELFF
TGCGCCAGCAGCTTGAGGCTAGCAGGTAGCGGGTTCGACACCGGGGAGCTGTTTTTT
>-|TRBJ2-3|TRBV5-4|-
CASSKTSGSTDTQYF
TGTGCCAGCAGTAAAACAAGCGGGAGCACAGATACGCAGTATTTT
>TRBD1|TRBJ2-1|TRBV15|-
CATSRRDRDNEQFF
TGTGCCACCAGCAGAAGAGACAGGGACAATGAGCAGTTCTTC
>-|TRBJ2-7|TRBV7-9|-
CASSPGGFSGNEQYF
TGTGCCAGCAGCCCGGGGGGCTTTTCGGGGAACGAGCAGTACTTC
>-|TRBJ2-4|TRBV7-9|-
CASSLMAAGQYAAKNIQYF
TGTGCCAGCAGCTTAATGGCCGCGGGGCAGTATGCGGCCAAAAACATTCAGTACTTC
>TRBD1|TRBJ1-5|TRBV9|-
CASSVGGQGTQPQHF
TGTGCCAGCAGCGTAGGGGGACAGGGGACCCAGCCCCAGCATTTT
>TRBD1|TRBJ2-7|TRBV13|-
CASSPGTGPMHEQYF
TGTGCCAGCAGCCCAGGGACAGGGCCTATGCACGAGCAGTACTTC
>TRBD2|TRBJ2-3|TRBV11-2|-
CASSLDTGTSGTDTQYF
TGTGCCAGCAGCTTAGATACCGGGACTAGCGGCACAGATACGCAGTATTTT
>-|TRBJ1-1|TRBV6-1|-
CASATPGLGAEAFF
TGTGCCAGTGCCACCCCCGGTTTGGGCGCTGAAGCTTTCTTT
>-|TRBJ2-1|TRBV7-6|once
CASSLDPRSGNEQFF
TGTGCCAGCAGCTTAGATCCACGCAGCGGCAATGAGCAGTTCTTC
>-|TRBJ1-5|TRBV6-5|-
CASSHGLQPQHF
TGTGCCAGCAGTCACGGGTTGCAGCCCCAGCATTTT
>TRBD1|TRBJ2-4|TRBV5-4|-
CASSFGDRAQNGIQYF
TGTGCCAGCAGCTTCGGGGACAGGGCCCAAAACGGCATTCAGTACTTC
>TRBD1|TRBJ2-5|TRBV19|-
CASRGQGIQETQYF
TGTGCCAGTAGAGGACAGGGGATACAAGAGACCCAGTACTTC
>-|TRBJ1-1|TRBV5-4|-
CASSLQVMNTEAFF
TGTGCCAGCAGCTTGCAGGTGATGAACACTGAAGCTTTCTTT